Listed here are 7 T cell receptor beta chains from one sample, sequenced in a study of shared clonotypes between healthy human individuals. The method was immunoSEQ multiplex PCR; TCRdb's version includes in-frame clones alone and lacks a portion of them. The table records about 2.4 million clones, around 94% of them present only once. Sequenced sample: naive CD4+ T cells sorted from blood. The sample's subset: CD45RA+ positively selected. Receptors originate from a man aged 18 to 29 in good health.

This rearrangement joins TRBV5-4 to TRBJ1-2, with TRBD1 as a possible D gene (5 bases). V was trimmed by 3 bases and J by 4 bases, leaving 19 bases between them. The CDR3 totals 16 residues. Germline CDR1 and CDR2: SGHNT and YYREEE (reference sequence). CDR3 sequence reads: CASSSTWGGAGYGYTF. As DNA, the CDR3 is TGTGCCAGCAGCTCCACTTGGGGCGGGGCGGGCTATGGCTACACCTTC.

The rearrangement joins TRBV5-1 to TRBJ2-1; 8 nucleotides agree with TRBD1. In germline, CDR1 is SGHRS, CDR2 YFSETQ. V trimming: 5 bases; J trimming: 3 bases; junction bases outside the gene matches: 7. The CDR3 extends over 15 amino acids. DNA for the CDR3: TGCGCCAGCAGTCAGGACAGGGCCGACTACAATGAGCAGTTCTTC. Translated: CASSQDRADYNEQFF.

This sequence joins TRBV7-2 and TRBJ2-7, with D perhaps matching TRBD2 (6 bases). The CDR3 is 17 residues long. Germline V lookup: CDR1 SGHTA, CDR2 FQGNSA. V was shortened by 6 bases and J by 0 bases, with 21 bases between the two germline ends. In DNA form, the CDR3 reads TGTGCCAGCAGTCTTTCGGGGGTTGGGTTGAGCTCCTACGAGCAGTACTTC. Its protein is CASSLSGVGLSSYEQYF.

V and J are TRBV5-1 and TRBJ1-4, with a possible D match to TRBD1 (5 bases). This CDR3 has 14 amino acids. V lost 5 bases to trimming and J lost 6 bases, with 14 bases between them. CDR1 and CDR2 (germline): SGHRS, YFSETQ. For the CDR3, the DNA is TGCGCCAGCAGTTCCGGGGACTCTTATGAAAAACTGTTTTTT. It encodes CASSSGDSYEKLFF.

In regard to this clone: The sample has other DNA sequences that encode this CDR3 too. The CDR3 sequence is CASSVASDSYEQYF. CDR3 bases: TGTGCCAGCAGCGTGGCTAGCGACTCCTACGAGCAGTACTTC. The chain is built from TRBV9 and TRBJ2-7; tentatively, D is TRBD2 (6 bases). Germline CDR1 and CDR2: SGDLS and YYNGEE. The V gene lost 2 bases and the J gene lost 0 bases, with 9 bases spanning the gap. The CDR3 loop spans 14 amino acids.

The chain uses TRBV6-5 and TRBJ1-4, with 9 bases fitting TRBD1. The CDR3 consists of 15 residues. CDR1 and CDR2 (germline): MNHEY, SVGAGI. V shed 5 bases and J 6 bases; nucleotides not matched to a gene: 7. CDR3 sequence: CASSRTTGGYEKLFF. CDR3 bases: TGTGCCAGCAGTCGTACGACAGGGGGATATGAAAAACTGTTTTTT.

The chain has TRBV27 and TRBJ2-1, with D perhaps matching TRBD1 or TRBD2 (5 bases each). The length of the CDR3 is 14 residues. CDR1 MNHEY and CDR2 SMNVEV come from the germline V gene (reference sequence). Trimming stripped 0 bases from V and 7 bases from J, with 10 bases between. The CDR3 region has the DNA TGTGCCAGCAGTTTATCCCGAGGGGAAAATGAGCAGTTCTTC. The encoded protein is CASSLSRGENEQFF.